Below, one TCR beta chain is given with its context. This record comes from a study of blood T cell repertoires in COVID-19. Grouping used clinical history reported by participants in a survey and questionnaire. Exposed participants encountered a COVID-19 case during the 2 weeks preceding study entry. In the study's own analysis: Amplified reference gene primers provided the basis for estimating nucleated cell counts. The repertoire was sequenced with immunoSEQ multiplex PCR; TCRdb's copy has only in-frame clones and lacks some. V and J calls and clone size are those listed in that table; D and trimming were worked out from the DNA. The table records about 300,000 clones, 85% to 90% of them present only once. V lost 3 bases and J lost 2, with 19 bases in between. CDR1 is SGHTA and CDR2 is FQGNSA in the germline V gene. The CDR3 totals 17 residues.

The sequenced sample was PBMCs or T cells enriched from blood (not recorded which). The receptor was isolated from a woman between 45 and 60 years old who had been exposed to COVID-19. The chain joins TRBV7-2 to TRBJ1-2; possible D gene TRBD1, 6 bases. The CDR3 loop is CASSFAGGTTYNYGYTF. In nucleotides, the CDR3 is TGTGCCAGCAGCTTCGCGGGGGGGACAACCTACAACTATGGCTACACCTTC.